These 26 T cell receptor beta chains share one sample of origin, sequenced in a study of cytomegalovirus exposure and HLA in healthy donors. It was with 60 Vbeta and 13 Jbeta primers that the PCR ran. TCRdb's table, derived via immunoSEQ multiplex PCR, lists solely in-frame clones and lacks some. This table holds 140,000 to 150,000 clones, around 75% found once. The sequenced material came from PBMCs. The receptors originated from a woman younger than 35 in good health and CMV-seronegative.

V is TRBV19 and J is TRBJ2-1; TRBD2 aligns across 9 bases. V shed 3 bases, J shed 7 bases, and the junction held 7 bases outside the gene matches. The CDR3 is 15 residues long. From germline, CDR1 is LNHDA and CDR2 SQIVND (reference sequence). CDR3: CASSMKRGAQNEQFF. DNA for the CDR3: TGTGCCAGTAGTATGAAGCGGGGGGCCCAGAATGAGCAGTTCTTC.

This clone was picked up one time. The gene calls are TRBV7-2 and TRBJ2-5; D is uncertain. The J call may be incorrect, as the DNA end agrees better with TRBJ2-7. CDR3 length: 16 residues. CDR1 and CDR2 from the germline V gene are SGHTA and FQGNSA. CDR3 protein: CASSLVGSFFSYEQYF. In DNA, the CDR3 is TGTGCCAGCAGCTTAGTGGGCAGTTTTTTCTCCTACGAGCAGTACTTC.

V and J are TRBV5-1 and TRBJ1-2; D is unresolved. V lost 7 bases to trimming and J lost 3 bases, with 13 bases between them. The CDR3 is made up of 13 amino acids. Germline CDR1 is SGHRS and CDR2 is YFSETQ. In nucleotides, the CDR3 is TGCGCCAGCGGACGTAACGGGGACTATGGCTACACCTTC. Amino acids: CASGRNGDYGYTF. Looking up the rest from reference TRBV5-1 and TRBJ1-2 gives the full variable domain: KAGVTQTPRYLIKTRGQQVTLSCSPISGHRSVSWYQQTPGQGLQFLFEYFSETQRNKGNFPGRFSGRQFSNSRSEMNVSTLELGDSALYLCASGRNGDYGYTFGSGTRLTVV.

The gene calls are TRBV27 and TRBJ1-2; tentative D call: TRBD1 (6 bases). The V and J ends lost 8 bases and 8 bases respectively, with 18 bases between them. CDR1 is MNHEY, CDR2 SMNVEV, per germline (reference sequence). This CDR3 is 13 amino acids long. CDR3 coding DNA: TGTGCCAGCGAGAAGGGGGGGAAGGTCGGCTACACCTTC. Protein product: CASEKGGKVGYTF.

V is TRBV5-6 and J is TRBJ1-5; D gene uncertain. This CDR3 comprises 14 residues. Germline-derived CDR1 and CDR2 are SGHDT and YYEEEE. V lost 3 bases to trimming and J lost 0 bases, with 7 bases between them. The CDR3 DNA sequence: TGTGCCAGCAGCTACGGGATTAGCAATCAGCCCCAGCATTTT. Residues: CASSYGISNQPQHF. The full variable domain, with the rest looked up from reference TRBV5-6 and TRBJ1-5, is DAGVTQSPTHLIKTRGQQVTLRCSPKSGHDTVSWYQQALGQGPQFIFQYYEEEERQRGNFPDRFSGHQFPNYSSELNVNALLLGDSALYLCASSYGISNQPQHFGDGTRLSIL.

The chain combines TRBV5-8 with TRBJ1-4; D not certain. Trimming took off 0 bases at V and 0 bases at J, with 9 bases between the two ends. Germline V gene data show CDR1 as SGHTS and CDR2 as YDEGEE. CDR3 size: 16 residues. CDR3: CASSLDVSATNEKLFF. CDR3 sequence (DNA): TGTGCCAGCAGCTTGGACGTTTCGGCAACTAATGAAAAACTGTTTTTT.

The J gene is TRBJ2-5, the V gene TRBV28, with D perhaps TRBD2 (6 bases). Germline V lookup: CDR1 MDHEN, CDR2 SYDVKM. V shed 5 bases and J shed 2 bases, with 18 bases lying between them. The CDR3 runs to 16 residues. The CDR3 DNA reads TGTGCCAGCAGTCGCCCGGGGGTTCAATCTCAAGAGACCCAGTACTTC. This translates into CASSRPGVQSQETQYF.

This chain uses TRBV7-9 with TRBJ1-5; tentative D call: TRBD1 (6 bases). Between the trimmed V and J ends, which lost 3 bases and 4 bases, there was a span of 7 bases. Germline V gives CDR1 SEHNR, CDR2 FQNEAQ (reference sequence). The CDR3 runs 13 residues. CDR3 bases: TGTGCCAGCAGCTTCACAGGGAATCAGCCCCAGCATTTT. Translated: CASSFTGNQPQHF.

This clone was observed a handful of times. The chain links TRBV27 to TRBJ1-6; 7 positions match TRBD1. CDR3 length equals 15 residues. J gave up 12 bases and V 6 bases, and 14 bases lay outside the gene matches. Germline-derived CDR1 and CDR2 are MNHEY and SMNVEV (reference sequence). In DNA, the CDR3 is TGTGCCAGCAGCCCATGGGCCGACAGGGTGCGACCCCTCCACTTT. Translation gives CASSPWADRVRPLHF.

The chain combines TRBV19 with TRBJ2-5; TRBD1 matches 8 bases. The junction had 11 bases not matched to a gene; V was cut back by 7 bases and J by 4 bases. Germline assignment: CDR1 LNHDA and CDR2 SQIVND (reference sequence). The CDR3 sequence is 15 residues long. The CDR3, as DNA: TGTGCCAGTACCCTTGGGCCAGGGGGCTTAGAGACCCAGTACTTC. Protein: CASTLGPGGLETQYF.

V gene TRBV7-6 combines with J gene TRBJ1-1; 7 bases map to TRBD1. The junction had 19 bases not matched to a gene; V was cut back by 6 bases and J by 0 bases. Germline CDR1 is SGHVS and CDR2 is FNYEAQ. The CDR3 loop spans 19 amino acids. The CDR3 region has the DNA TGTGCCAGCAGTCTCGCCGGGGACAGTCCTAGGGGTTTGAACACTGAAGCTTTCTTT. This sequence encodes CASSLAGDSPRGLNTEAFF.

This clone has a handful of counts. The gene calls are TRBV4-3 and TRBJ2-1, with a weak D call TRBD1 (6 bases). The length of the CDR3 is 16 residues. V lost 6 bases to trimming and J lost 1 base, with 16 bases between them. Germline V gives CDR1 LGHNA, CDR2 YSLEER. DNA for the CDR3: TGCGCCAGCAGACGCGACAGGACAACTTCCTACAATGAGCAGTTCTTC. Amino acid sequence: CASRRDRTTSYNEQFF.

This sequence joins TRBV4-1 and TRBJ2-7, with 8 bases aligning to TRBD2. V dropped 1 base and J dropped 3; count of bases not matched to a gene: 11. Germline V gives CDR1 MGHRA, CDR2 YSYEKL. CDR3 size: 17 residues. The CDR3 DNA sequence: TGCGCCAGCAGCCAAGCCCGCACCGGACTAGCTTACTACGAGCAGTACTTC. It yields the protein CASSQARTGLAYYEQYF.

This clone appeared a single time. The chain uses TRBV18 and TRBJ1-4, with TRBD1 matching 8 bases. CDR3 length: 13 amino acids. Trimming removed 4 bases from V and 8 bases from J; junction bases left unmatched: 3. Germline loops: CDR1 KGHSH, CDR2 LQKENI. Written as DNA, the CDR3 is TGTGCCAGCTCACGACAGGGGAGGGAAAAACTGTTTTTT. Its protein is CASSRQGREKLFF.

The table lists this clone with a few counts. V gene TRBV6-5 combines with J gene TRBJ2-5; a possible D gene is TRBD1 (5 bases). The CDR3 runs to 13 residues. V was cut by 5 bases and J by 4 bases, with 11 bases left in between. Germline CDR1 is MNHEY and CDR2 is SVGAGI. CDR3 amino acids: CASSLRVGETQYF. CDR3 bases: TGTGCCAGCAGTCTCAGGGTAGGAGAGACCCAGTACTTC.

The rearrangement joins TRBV4-3 to TRBJ2-6; TRBD1 might be the D (5 bases). Germline V gives CDR1 LGHNA, CDR2 YSLEER. V was shortened by 0 bases and J by 0 bases, with 9 bases between the two germline ends. This CDR3 has 17 amino acids. CDR3 sequence: CASSQDMGLSGANVLTF. CDR3 in DNA: TGCGCCAGCAGCCAAGATATGGGGCTCTCTGGGGCCAACGTCCTGACTTTC.

The genes are TRBV6-5 and TRBJ2-7, with 12 bases fitting TRBD2. Germline assignment: CDR1 MNHEY and CDR2 SVGAGI. The CDR3 loop spans 15 amino acids. The ends lost 6 bases at V and 1 base at J; junction bases unmatched: 4. CDR3 nucleotide sequence: TGTGCCAGCAGAGCAACTAGCGGGGGGTCCTACGAGCAGTACTTC. Amino acids: CASRATSGGSYEQYF.

As regards this clone: Its ends do not fully match the called genes, so a read error is possible. The chain joins TRBV7-9 to TRBJ1-1; unclear D gene. The CDR3 has 13 residues. Germline loops: CDR1 SEHNR, CDR2 FQNEAQ (reference sequence). The CDR3 region is CSSSFLFTDEAFF. The DNA of the CDR3 is TGTTCCAGCAGCTTTTTATTTACAGATGAAGCTTTCTTT.

V gene TRBV15 combines with J gene TRBJ2-5; 13 nucleotides line up with TRBD2. The CDR3 has 17 residues. Per germline, CDR1 LNHNV and CDR2 YYDKDF (reference sequence). After removal of 3 bases from V and 2 bases from J, the junction contained 6 bases not matched to a gene. CDR3 bases: TGTGCCACCAGCAGGCCACTAGCGGGGGGGGTGCAAGAGACCCAGTACTTC. It translates to CATSRPLAGGVQETQYF.

This rearrangement joins TRBV7-8 to TRBJ2-7, with 8 bases matching TRBD1. With V trimmed by 2 bases and J by 6 bases, 9 bases remained unmatched. CDR3 size: 15 residues. Per the germline V gene, CDR1 is SGHVS and CDR2 is FQNEAQ. For the CDR3, the DNA is TGTGCCAGCAGCTTAAGAGGCCAGGGGGCAGCCGAGCAGTACTTC. Protein sequence: CASSLRGQGAAEQYF.

The chain has TRBV7-9 and TRBJ2-3, with TRBD1 matching over 10 bases. The CDR3 is 16 residues long. Germline V CDR1 and CDR2: SEHNR, FQNEAQ (reference sequence). Trimming at V came to 3 bases and at J to 3 bases, leaving 6 bases not matched to a gene. CDR3 in DNA: TGTGCCAGCAGCTTTACCGGGACAGGGGCGACAGATACGCAGTATTTT. Protein: CASSFTGTGATDTQYF. Full variable domain (rest looked up from reference TRBV7-9 and TRBJ2-3): DTGVSQNPRHKITKRGQNVTFRCDPISEHNRLYWYRQTLGQGPEFLTYFQNEAQLEKSRLLSDRFSAERPKGSFSTLEIQRTEQGDSAMYLCASSFTGTGATDTQYFGPGTRLTVL.

In this sample, this clone turned up a few times. V gene TRBV19 combines with J gene TRBJ1-1, with 8 bases lining up with TRBD1. Looked up from germline, CDR1 is LNHDA and CDR2 is SQIVND (reference sequence). V trimming: 4 bases; J trimming: 7 bases; junction bases outside the gene matches: 8. This CDR3 spans 14 amino acids. CDR3 DNA sequence: TGTGCCAGTAGTACTGACAGGGGAAAGGGTGAAGCTTTCTTT. It translates to CASSTDRGKGEAFF.

The V gene is TRBV11-3, the J gene TRBJ2-5; tentatively, D is TRBD2 (6 bases). The CDR3 is made up of 14 amino acids. CDR1 is SGHNT and CDR2 is YENEEA in the germline V gene. Trimming left V 5 bases short and J 1 base short, with 11 bases between. CDR3: CASSHGGSQETQYF. CDR3 DNA: TGTGCCAGCAGCCACGGGGGTTCCCAAGAGACCCAGTACTTC.

The V gene is TRBV21-1, the J gene TRBJ2-7; the table's D call of TRBD1 was not tested on the DNA. TRBV21-1 is a pseudogene. CDR3 length: 17 amino acids. The chain's CDR3 is CASSKELDRGWTYEQYV. Written as DNA, the CDR3 is TGTGCCAGCAGCAAAGAGCTAGACAGGGGTTGGACCTACGAGCAGTACGTC.

The chain is built from TRBV11-2 and TRBJ2-7, with 7 bases aligning to TRBD1. Germline V CDR1 and CDR2: SGHAT, FQNNGV. J lost 4 bases, V lost 2 bases, and 11 bases had no gene match. CDR3 length: 16 amino acids. The CDR3 DNA reads as TGTGCCAGCAGCTTATCTTCGACAGGGAAAGGATACGAGCAGTACGTC. This encodes CASSLSSTGKGYEQYV.

The chain employs TRBV11-2 and TRBJ1-6, with 8 bases fitting TRBD1. This CDR3 spans 16 amino acids. The germline gives CDR1 SGHAT, CDR2 FQNNGV. V gave up 5 bases and J gave up 7 bases; unmatched junction bases: 10. In DNA, the CDR3 is TGTGCCAGCAGCCGCCACGGACAGGGCTTGAATTCACCCCTCCACTTT. Protein: CASSRHGQGLNSPLHF.